The rows below give T cell receptor beta chains drawn from one sample of a study of blood T cell repertoires in COVID-19. The table came from immunoSEQ multiplex PCR; TCRdb's copy has only in-frame clones and leaves some out. The table records around 320,000 clones, 89% of them present only once. The sample was peripheral blood. The receptors shown here come from a woman aged 25 to 39 with COVID-19, enrolled during active disease. Each CDR3 is given with its conserved first and last residue. A D gene is named only where the DNA matches it firmly. The size field is filled for only some rows; it gives once, few, many or a size class.

clone_size | j_call | d_call | v_call | cdr3_nt | cdr3_aa
NA | TRBJ1-1 | TRBD1 | TRBV19 | TGTGCCAGTAGTTCCCTAGGGACAGGGGGCCGGATCACTGAAGCTTTCTTT | CASSSLGTGGRITEAFF
NA | TRBJ1-1 | NA | TRBV12-5 | TGTGCTAGTGGCACTGGAGGTAACACTGAAGCTTTCTTT | CASGTGGNTEAFF
NA | TRBJ1-3 | NA | TRBV7-9 | TGTGCCAGCAGCTTGGCGGGGGGACACACCATATATTTT | CASSLAGGHTIYF
NA | TRBJ1-1 | NA | TRBV9 | TGTGCCAGCAGCGCCGATTCTATGAACACTGAAGCTTTCTTT | CASSADSMNTEAFF
NA | TRBJ1-1 | NA | TRBV29-1 | TGCAGCGTTGAAGCGTACACTGAAGCTTTCTTT | CSVEAYTEAFF
once | TRBJ1-2 | NA | TRBV5-3 | TGTGCCAGAAGCTTGGGGCAGAACTATGGCTACACCTTC | CARSLGQNYGYTF
NA | TRBJ1-4 | NA | TRBV12-5 | TGTGCTAGTGGTTTTGCTGGGGGAGGGCGGCTTGCAACTAATGAAAAACTGTTTTTT | CASGFAGGGRLATNEKLFF
NA | TRBJ2-1 | TRBD1 | TRBV18 | TGTGCCAGCTCACCCAGGAGAAGCACAGGGGACCACAATGAGCAGTTCTTC | CASSPRRSTGDHNEQFF
few | TRBJ1-5 | TRBD1 | TRBV19 | TGTGCCAGTAGTTTAACAGGGGGCAGTCAGCCCCAGCATTTT | CASSLTGGSQPQHF
NA | TRBJ2-7 | NA | TRBV5-6 | TGTGCCAGCAGCTTGGAGCTATACTACGAGCAGTACTTC | CASSLELYYEQYF
NA | TRBJ2-1 | NA | TRBV7-9 | TGTGCCAGCAGCTTAGCGAGGGGGTTTGTTGAGCAGTTCTTC | CASSLARGFVEQFF
NA | TRBJ1-2 | NA | TRBV5-1 | TGCGCCAGCAGCTTGGAGGGGGTGAACTATGGCTACACCTTC | CASSLEGVNYGYTF
NA | TRBJ1-1 | NA | TRBV7-9 | TGTGCCAGCAGCGCCAATAACTATGAGACGGAAGCTTTCTTT | CASSANNYETEAFF
NA | TRBJ1-2 | NA | TRBV5-1 | TGCGCCAGCAGCTTTGAAGGGGTCGGCTATGGCTACACCTTC | CASSFEGVGYGYTF
NA | TRBJ2-2 | NA | TRBV15 | TGTGCCACCAGTGCCCGGGGTCGGCGGGAGCTGTTTTTT | CATSARGRRELFF
NA | TRBJ2-7 | TRBD1 | TRBV15 | TGTGCCACCAGTACCAGTGGCTCCAGGGGGCGCGAGCAGTACTTC | CATSTSGSRGREQYF
NA | TRBJ1-6 | TRBD1 | TRBV23-1 | TGCGCCAGCACCCCGGACAGGGGCTATAATTCACCCCTCCACTTT | CASTPDRGYNSPLHF
few | TRBJ1-1 | TRBD1 | TRBV2 | TGTGCCAGCAGTGAGAGACAGGGGAGGGCTTTCTTT | CASSERQGRAFF
once | TRBJ1-4 | TRBD1 | TRBV5-1 | TGCGCCAGCAGCCAAGAGACAGGGTTGGATGAAAAACTGTTTTTT | CASSQETGLDEKLFF
NA | TRBJ1-5 | NA | TRBV6-1 | TGTGCCAGCAGTGACGCAGGGGCCTTAGCGCCCCAGCATTTT | CASSDAGALAPQHF
once | TRBJ1-5 | TRBD1 | TRBV7-9 | TGTGCCAGCAGCGGGGACAGGGGGCAACTTTATAGCAATCAGCCCCAGCATTTT | CASSGDRGQLYSNQPQHF
once | TRBJ2-4 | TRBD1 | TRBV28 | TGTGCCAGCAGTTCTGGGATGGGGACAGTAGCCAAAAACATTCAGTACTTC | CASSSGMGTVAKNIQYF
NA | TRBJ1-2 | NA | TRBV7-9 | TGTGCCAGCAGCTCCCACGTAGGGGGAATGCGCTATGGCTACACCTTC | CASSSHVGGMRYGYTF
NA | TRBJ2-5 | TRBD1 | TRBV2 | TGTGCCCAAACGGGGACAGGGTTTAAGACCCAGTACTTC | CAQTGTGFKTQYF
many | TRBJ2-1 | NA | TRBV27 | TGTGCCAGCAGTTTACGGGATAATGAGCAGTTCTTC | CASSLRDNEQFF